This T cell receptor (beta chain) derives from a study of blood T cell repertoires in COVID-19. Study background: T cells, B-cell-depleted T cells, or PBMCs supplied cDNA or gDNA.

TCRdb's table, derived via immunoSEQ multiplex PCR, lists solely in-frame clones and lacks some. The repertoire holds about 120,000 clones, with roughly 88% as singletons. The specimen was peripheral blood. The TCR originated in a man aged 35-49 years with acute or convalescent COVID-19.

The CDR3 DNA sequence: TGCGCCAGCAGCTCGGAGGGACTAGCGGGGAGCACAGATACGCAGTATTTT. Translating it yields CASSSEGLAGSTDTQYF. The chain employs TRBV5-1 and TRBJ2-3, with 13 bases lining up with TRBD2. CDR1 is SGHRS and CDR2 is YFSETQ in the germline V gene. J was trimmed by 0 bases and V by 3 bases; bases with no gene match: 4. The CDR3 loop spans 17 amino acids.